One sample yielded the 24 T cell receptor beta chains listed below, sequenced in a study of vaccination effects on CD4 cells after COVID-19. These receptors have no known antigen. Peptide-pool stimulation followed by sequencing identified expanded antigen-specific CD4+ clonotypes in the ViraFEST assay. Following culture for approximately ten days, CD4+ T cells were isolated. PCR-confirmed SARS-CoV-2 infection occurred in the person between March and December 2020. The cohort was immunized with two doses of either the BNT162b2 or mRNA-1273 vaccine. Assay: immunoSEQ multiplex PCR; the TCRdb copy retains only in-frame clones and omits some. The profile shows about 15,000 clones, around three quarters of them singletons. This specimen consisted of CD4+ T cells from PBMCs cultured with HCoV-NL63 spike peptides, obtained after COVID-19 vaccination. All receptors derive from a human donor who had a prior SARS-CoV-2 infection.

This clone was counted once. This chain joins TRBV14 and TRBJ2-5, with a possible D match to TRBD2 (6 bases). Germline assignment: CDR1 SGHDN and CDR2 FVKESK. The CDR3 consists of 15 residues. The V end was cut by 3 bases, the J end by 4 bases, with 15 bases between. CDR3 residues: CASSHSFGRPETQYF. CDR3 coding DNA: TGTGCCAGCAGCCACTCCTTTGGGAGGCCAGAGACCCAGTACTTC.

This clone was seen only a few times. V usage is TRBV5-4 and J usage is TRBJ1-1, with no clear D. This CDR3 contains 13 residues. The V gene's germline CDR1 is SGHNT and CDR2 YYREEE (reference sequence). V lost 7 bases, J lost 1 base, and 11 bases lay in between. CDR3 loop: CASGERKNTEAFF. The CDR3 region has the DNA TGTGCCAGCGGGGAGAGAAAGAACACTGAAGCTTTCTTT.

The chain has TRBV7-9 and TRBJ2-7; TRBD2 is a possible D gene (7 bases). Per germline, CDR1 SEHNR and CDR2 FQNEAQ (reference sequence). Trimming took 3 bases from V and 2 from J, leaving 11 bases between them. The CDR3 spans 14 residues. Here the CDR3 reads CASSFGGPPYEQYF. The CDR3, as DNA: TGTGCCAGCAGCTTCGGGGGGCCCCCCTACGAGCAGTACTTC.

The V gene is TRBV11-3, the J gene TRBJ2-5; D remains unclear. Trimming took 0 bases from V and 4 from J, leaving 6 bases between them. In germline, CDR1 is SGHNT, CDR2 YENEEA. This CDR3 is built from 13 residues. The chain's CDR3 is CASSLDRAETQYF. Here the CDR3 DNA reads TGTGCCAGCAGCTTAGACAGAGCAGAGACCCAGTACTTC.

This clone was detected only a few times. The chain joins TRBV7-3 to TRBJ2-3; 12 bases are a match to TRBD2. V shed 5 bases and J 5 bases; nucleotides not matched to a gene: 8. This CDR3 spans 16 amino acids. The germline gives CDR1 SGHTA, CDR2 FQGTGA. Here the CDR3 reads CASSHLAGGREDTQYF. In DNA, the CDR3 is TGTGCCAGCAGCCATCTAGCGGGAGGGCGAGAAGATACGCAGTATTTT.

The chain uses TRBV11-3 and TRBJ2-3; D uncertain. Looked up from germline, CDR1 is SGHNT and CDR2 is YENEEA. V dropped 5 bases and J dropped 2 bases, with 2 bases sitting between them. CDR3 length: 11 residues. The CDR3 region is CASSVTDTQYF. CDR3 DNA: TGTGCCAGCAGCGTCACAGATACGCAGTATTTT. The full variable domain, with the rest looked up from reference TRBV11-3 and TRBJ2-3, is EAGVVQSPRYKIIEKKQPVAFWCNPISGHNTLYWYLQNLGQGPELLIRYENEEAVDDSQLPKDRFSAERLKGVDSTLKIQPAELGDSAVYLCASSVTDTQYFGPGTRLTVL.

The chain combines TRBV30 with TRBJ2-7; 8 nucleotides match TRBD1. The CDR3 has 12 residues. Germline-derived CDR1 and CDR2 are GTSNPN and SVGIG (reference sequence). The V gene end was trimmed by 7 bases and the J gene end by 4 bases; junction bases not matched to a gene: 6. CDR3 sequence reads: CASGTGPYEQYF. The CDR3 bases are TGTGCCTCCGGGACAGGACCTTACGAGCAGTACTTC.

In DNA form, the CDR3 reads TGTGCCAGTAGCAACTATCTGACAGGGAATAATGAAAAACTGTTTTTT. Translating gives CASSNYLTGNNEKLFF. The chain uses TRBV19 and TRBJ1-4; 7 bases fit TRBD1. V dropped 6 bases and J dropped 4; count of bases not matched to a gene: 11. Per germline, CDR1 LNHDA and CDR2 SQIVND (reference sequence). There are 16 residues in the CDR3.

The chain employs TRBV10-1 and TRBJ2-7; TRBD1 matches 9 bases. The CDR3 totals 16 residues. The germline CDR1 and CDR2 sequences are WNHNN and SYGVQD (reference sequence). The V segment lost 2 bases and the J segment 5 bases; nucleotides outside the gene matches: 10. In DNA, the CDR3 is TGCGCCAGCAGTGAGACTTGGGACAGGGTTCTACACGAGCAGTACTTC. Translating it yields CASSETWDRVLHEQYF.

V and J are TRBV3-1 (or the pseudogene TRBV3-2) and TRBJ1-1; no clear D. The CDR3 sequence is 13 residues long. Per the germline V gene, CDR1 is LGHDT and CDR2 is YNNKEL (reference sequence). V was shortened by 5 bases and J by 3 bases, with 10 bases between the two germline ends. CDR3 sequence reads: CASSSPSYTEAFF. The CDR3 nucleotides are TGTGCCAGCAGCAGCCCTAGCTACACTGAAGCTTTCTTT.

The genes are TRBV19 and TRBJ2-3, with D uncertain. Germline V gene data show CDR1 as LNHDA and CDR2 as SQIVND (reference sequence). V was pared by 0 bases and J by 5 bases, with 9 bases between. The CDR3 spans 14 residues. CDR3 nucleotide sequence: TGTGCCAGTAGTATAGATCTATCTGTAGATACGCAGTATTTT. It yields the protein CASSIDLSVDTQYF.

CDR3 sequence reads: CASSRESGRATDTQYF. The CDR3, as DNA: TGCGCCAGCAGCCGAGAGAGCGGGAGGGCCACAGATACGCAGTATTTT. V gene TRBV4-1 combines with J gene TRBJ2-3; 10 bases match TRBD2. With 4 bases clipped from V and 2 bases from J, the junction kept 6 bases outside the gene matches. Germline values: CDR1 MGHRA, CDR2 YSYEKL. This CDR3 contains 16 residues.

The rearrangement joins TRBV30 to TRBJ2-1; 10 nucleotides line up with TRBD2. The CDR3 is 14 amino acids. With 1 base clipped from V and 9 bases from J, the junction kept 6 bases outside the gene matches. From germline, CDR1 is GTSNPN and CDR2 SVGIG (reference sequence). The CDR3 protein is CAWSALAGDTEQFF. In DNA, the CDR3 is TGTGCCTGGAGTGCCCTAGCGGGAGACACTGAGCAGTTCTTC.

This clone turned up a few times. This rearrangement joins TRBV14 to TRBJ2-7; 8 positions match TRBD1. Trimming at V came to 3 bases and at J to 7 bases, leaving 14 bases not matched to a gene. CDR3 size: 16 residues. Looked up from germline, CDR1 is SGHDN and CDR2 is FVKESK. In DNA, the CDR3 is TGTGCCAGCAGCCACCGACAGGGGACGTTGTCTGGTGAGCAGTACTTC. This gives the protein CASSHRQGTLSGEQYF.

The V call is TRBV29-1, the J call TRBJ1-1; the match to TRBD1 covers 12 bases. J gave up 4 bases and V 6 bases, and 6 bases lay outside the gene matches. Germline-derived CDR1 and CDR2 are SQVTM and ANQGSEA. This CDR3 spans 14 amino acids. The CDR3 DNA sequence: TGCAGCGTCCTCGGGGGACAGGGGGCCACTGAAGCTTTCTTT. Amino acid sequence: CSVLGGQGATEAFF.

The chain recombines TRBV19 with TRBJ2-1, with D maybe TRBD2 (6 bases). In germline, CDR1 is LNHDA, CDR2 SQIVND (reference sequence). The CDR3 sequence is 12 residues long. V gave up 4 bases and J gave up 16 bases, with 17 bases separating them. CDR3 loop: CASSTDAGTGFF. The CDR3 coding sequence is TGTGCCAGTAGTACCGACGCGGGAACCGGATTCTTC.

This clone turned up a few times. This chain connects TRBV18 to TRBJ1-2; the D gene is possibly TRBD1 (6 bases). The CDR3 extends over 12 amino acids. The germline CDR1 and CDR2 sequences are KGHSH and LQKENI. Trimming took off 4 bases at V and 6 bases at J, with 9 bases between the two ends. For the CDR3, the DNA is TGTGCCAGCTCACTTCGACAGGATGGCTACACCTTC. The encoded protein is CASSLRQDGYTF.

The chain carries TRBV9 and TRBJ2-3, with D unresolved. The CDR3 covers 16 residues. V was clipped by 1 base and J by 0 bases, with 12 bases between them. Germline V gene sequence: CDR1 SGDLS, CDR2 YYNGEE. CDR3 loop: CASSVRPASSTDTQYF. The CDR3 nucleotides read TGTGCCAGCAGCGTACGACCAGCCTCTAGCACAGATACGCAGTATTTT.

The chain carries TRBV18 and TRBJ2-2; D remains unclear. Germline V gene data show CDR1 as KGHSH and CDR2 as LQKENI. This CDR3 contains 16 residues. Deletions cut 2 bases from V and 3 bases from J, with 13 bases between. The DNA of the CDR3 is TGTGCCAGCTCACCAATAATTCGTTCTGACACCGGGGAGCTGTTTTTT. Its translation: CASSPIIRSDTGELFF.

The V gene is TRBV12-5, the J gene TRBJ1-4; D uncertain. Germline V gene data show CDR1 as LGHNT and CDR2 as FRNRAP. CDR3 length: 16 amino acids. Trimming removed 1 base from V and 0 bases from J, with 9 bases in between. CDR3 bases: TGTGCTAGTGGTTTGGGACCAACTTCAACTAATGAAAAACTGTTTTTT. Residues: CASGLGPTSTNEKLFF.

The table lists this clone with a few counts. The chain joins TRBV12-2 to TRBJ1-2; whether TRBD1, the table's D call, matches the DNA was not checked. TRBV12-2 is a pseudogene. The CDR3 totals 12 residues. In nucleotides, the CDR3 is TGTGCAAGGAGAACAGGGGGCTATGGCTACACCTTC. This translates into CARRTGGYGYTF.

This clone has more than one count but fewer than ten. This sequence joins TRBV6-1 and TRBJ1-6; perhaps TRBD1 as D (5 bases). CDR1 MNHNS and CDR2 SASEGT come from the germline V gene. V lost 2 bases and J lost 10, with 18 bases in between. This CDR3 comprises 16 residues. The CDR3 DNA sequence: TGTGCCAGCAGTGAACAGCCGGGGCTGTCCTCATCACCCCTCCACTTT. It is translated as CASSEQPGLSSSPLHF.

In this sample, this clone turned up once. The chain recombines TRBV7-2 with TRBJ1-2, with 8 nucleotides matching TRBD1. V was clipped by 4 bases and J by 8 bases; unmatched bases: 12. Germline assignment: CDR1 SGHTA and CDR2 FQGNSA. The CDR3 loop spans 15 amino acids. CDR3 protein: CASSSHDRGGGGYTF. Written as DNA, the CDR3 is TGTGCCAGCAGCTCACATGACAGGGGAGGGGGAGGCTACACCTTC.

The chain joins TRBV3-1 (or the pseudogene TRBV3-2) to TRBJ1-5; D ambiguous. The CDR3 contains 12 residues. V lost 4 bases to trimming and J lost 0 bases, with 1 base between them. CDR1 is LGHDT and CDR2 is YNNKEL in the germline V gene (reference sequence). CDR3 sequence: CASSLSNQPQHF. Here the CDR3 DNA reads TGTGCCAGCAGCCTTAGCAATCAGCCCCAGCATTTT.